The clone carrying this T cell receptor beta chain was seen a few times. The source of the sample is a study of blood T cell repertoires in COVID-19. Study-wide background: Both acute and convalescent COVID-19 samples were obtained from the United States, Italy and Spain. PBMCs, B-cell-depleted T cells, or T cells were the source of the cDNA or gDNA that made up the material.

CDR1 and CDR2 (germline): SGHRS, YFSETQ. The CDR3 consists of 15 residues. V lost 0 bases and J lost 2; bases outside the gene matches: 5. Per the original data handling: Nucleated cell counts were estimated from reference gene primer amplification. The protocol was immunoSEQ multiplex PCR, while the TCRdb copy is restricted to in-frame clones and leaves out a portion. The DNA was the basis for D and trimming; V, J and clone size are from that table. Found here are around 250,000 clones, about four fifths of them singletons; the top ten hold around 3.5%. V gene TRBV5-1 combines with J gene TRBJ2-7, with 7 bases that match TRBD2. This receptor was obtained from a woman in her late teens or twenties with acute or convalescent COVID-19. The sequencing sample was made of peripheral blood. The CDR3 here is CASSLGLAATYEQYF. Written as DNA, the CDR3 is TGCGCCAGCAGCTTGGGTCTAGCGGCCACCTACGAGCAGTACTTC.